These 20 T cell receptor beta chains share one sample of origin, sequenced in a study of cytomegalovirus exposure and HLA in healthy donors. The PCR contained 60 Vbeta and 13 Jbeta primers. Using immunoSEQ multiplex PCR, the repertoire was profiled, and TCRdb retains in-frame clones only, with some absent. The top ten clones hold 3.8% of a sample with 150,000 to 200,000 clones, more than 65% of them seen once. Sequencing was done on a sample of PBMCs. These TCRs come from a middle-aged man in good health and CMV-seronegative.

The chain joins TRBV29-1 to TRBJ1-1; D ambiguous. Germline CDR1 reads SQVTM; CDR2 reads ANQGSEA. There are 11 residues in the CDR3. Trimming took 4 bases from V and 5 from J, leaving 8 bases between them. As DNA, the CDR3 is TGCAGCGTTGCAGGCTGGACTGAAGCTTTCTTT. Its translation is CSVAGWTEAFF.

The chain uses TRBV10-3 and TRBJ1-1; D call uncertain. CDR1 is ENHRY, CDR2 SYGVKD, per germline. The CDR3 sequence is 11 residues long. V lost 4 bases, J lost 5 bases, and 5 bases lay in between. CDR3 region: CAISGRTEAFF. The CDR3 bases are TGTGCCATCAGTGGTAGAACTGAAGCTTTCTTT.

In this sample, this clone turned up once. The V and J genes are TRBV9 and TRBJ1-2; TRBD1 matches at 9 bases. The V gene's germline CDR1 is SGDLS and CDR2 YYNGEE. This CDR3 comprises 16 residues. The J segment lost 1 base and the V segment lost 3 bases, leaving 7 bases of the junction unmatched. The CDR3 sequence: CASSGRDREFNYGYTF. CDR3 DNA sequence: TGTGCCAGCAGCGGCCGGGACAGGGAGTTTAACTATGGCTACACCTTC.

V gene TRBV19 combines with J gene TRBJ2-7, with 9 bases aligning to TRBD1. The junction had 9 bases not matched to a gene; V was cut back by 7 bases and J by 5 bases. Germline V gives CDR1 LNHDA, CDR2 SQIVND (reference sequence). The CDR3 is 14 amino acids. Here the CDR3 reads CASNPQGARDEQYF. DNA for the CDR3: TGTGCCAGTAACCCACAGGGGGCCCGCGACGAGCAGTACTTC.

Details on this clone: One junction end disagrees with the germline gene, perhaps due to a read error. V is TRBV18 and J is TRBJ2-6; a possible D gene is TRBD1 (6 bases). This CDR3 contains 17 residues. Germline lookup yields CDR1 KGHSH and CDR2 LQKENI. The DNA for the CDR3 is TGTGCCGGCTCCCTCGGACAGCCCAGCTCTGGGGCCAACGTCCTGACTTTC. Translated, it gives CAGSLGQPSSGANVLTF.

This clone has a single count. The V and J genes are TRBV7-2 and TRBJ1-5; TRBD1 agrees at 7 bases. Trimming cost V 2 bases and J 7 bases; bases outside gene matches: 11. In germline, CDR1 is SGHTA, CDR2 FQGNSA. The CDR3 contains 16 residues. The CDR3 DNA is TGTGCCAGCAGCTTAAGAGCCCCAGGGGGAGGACAGCCCCAGCATTTT. Its protein product is CASSLRAPGGGQPQHF.

The chain recombines TRBV7-2 with TRBJ2-2; maybe TRBD2 (5 bases). This CDR3 is built from 15 residues. The V end lost 1 base, the J end lost 3 bases, and 9 bases lay between the germline ends. Germline V CDR1 and CDR2: SGHTA, FQGNSA. CDR3 bases: TGTGCCAGCAGCTTAGAACGGGGTTACACCGGGGAGCTGTTTTTT. It specifies CASSLERGYTGELFF.

This clone has ten or more counts. J is TRBJ2-1 and V is TRBV9; 8 positions agree with TRBD1. The CDR3 sequence is 15 residues long. The germline CDR1 and CDR2 sequences are SGDLS and YYNGEE. Unmatched junction bases numbered 6, after V lost 4 bases and J lost 3 bases. CDR3 in amino acids: CASSLRTGSYNEQFF. In nucleotides, the CDR3 is TGTGCCAGCAGCCTCCGGACAGGGAGCTACAATGAGCAGTTCTTC.

V and J are TRBV7-6 and TRBJ2-1; 7 bases are a match to TRBD1. Germline V gene data show CDR1 as SGHVS and CDR2 as FNYEAQ. V lost 5 bases and J lost 5; bases outside the gene matches: 6. The CDR3 runs to 14 residues. CDR3 nucleotide sequence: TGTGCCAGCAGCCAATCGGGACAGCACAATGAGCAGTTCTTC. As protein: CASSQSGQHNEQFF.

The rearrangement links TRBV9 to TRBJ2-7; TRBD2 aligns across 8 bases. The CDR3 extends over 14 amino acids. With V trimmed by 4 bases and J by 4 bases, 7 bases remained unmatched. Germline V gene lookup returns CDR1 SGDLS and CDR2 YYNGEE. CDR3: CASSPTGTSYEQYF. The CDR3 bases are TGTGCCAGCAGCCCCACCGGGACTAGTTACGAGCAGTACTTC.

V and J are TRBV2 and TRBJ1-6, with a weak D call TRBD1 (6 bases). The CDR3 is 15 amino acids. V lost 7 bases, J lost 0 bases, and 10 bases lay in between. Germline lookup yields CDR1 SNHLY and CDR2 FYNNEI. CDR3 nucleotide sequence: TGTGCCAGCACTCAGGACAGCTCCTATAATTCACCCCTCCACTTT. It specifies CASTQDSSYNSPLHF.

Comment on this clone: Other DNA sequences in the same sample also yield this CDR3. The V call is TRBV2, the J call TRBJ1-2; D uncertain. Deletions cut 8 bases from V and 1 base from J, with 8 bases between. CDR1 SNHLY and CDR2 FYNNEI come from the germline V gene. This CDR3 region has 12 residues. The CDR3 DNA reads TGTGCCAGCGAGGGAAATAACTATGGCTACACCTTC. Translation gives CASEGNNYGYTF. The full variable domain, completed using reference TRBV2 and TRBJ1-2, is EPEVTQTPSHQVTQMGQEVILRCVPISNHLYFYWYRQILGQKVEFLVSFYNNEISEKSEIFDDQFSVERPDGSNFTLKIRSTKLEDSAMYFCASEGNNYGYTFGSGTRLTVV.

This clone was observed a handful of times. V usage is TRBV7-6 and J usage is TRBJ2-1; 7 nucleotides match TRBD1. In germline, CDR1 is SGHVS, CDR2 FNYEAQ. Trimming removed 2 bases from V and 0 bases from J; junction bases left unmatched: 10. The CDR3 sequence is 18 residues long. CDR3 coding DNA: TGTGCCAGCAGCTTAACCTCCGGGACAGTGGTCTCCTACAATGAGCAGTTCTTC. Amino acid sequence: CASSLTSGTVVSYNEQFF.

The V call is TRBV27, the J call TRBJ2-7; D perhaps matches TRBD2 (6 bases). Germline V gene sequence: CDR1 MNHEY, CDR2 SMNVEV (reference sequence). The germline V and J ends were trimmed by 10 bases and 0 bases, with 16 bases remaining between them. The CDR3 runs to 14 residues. The CDR3 region has the DNA TGTGCCACCCGAGGACAACTAGCCTCCTACGAGCAGTACTTC. Its translation: CATRGQLASYEQYF.

The J gene is TRBJ2-1, the V gene TRBV19; the D gene is possibly TRBD2 (5 bases). The V gene's germline CDR1 is LNHDA and CDR2 SQIVND (reference sequence). V was pared by 3 bases and J by 6 bases, with 9 bases between. This CDR3 region has 13 residues. The CDR3 sequence: CASSIPGINEQFF. The DNA of the CDR3 is TGTGCCAGTAGTATCCCGGGGATCAATGAGCAGTTCTTC.

This clone was picked up a small number of times. The J gene is TRBJ1-1, the V gene TRBV5-8; TRBD1 aligns across 9 bases. J was trimmed by 4 bases and V by 6 bases; bases with no gene match: 7. Germline V lookup: CDR1 SGHTS, CDR2 YDEGEE. CDR3 length: 14 amino acids. CDR3 sequence: CASNSGQGVTEAFF. The CDR3 DNA reads as TGTGCCAGCAACTCGGGACAGGGAGTCACTGAAGCTTTCTTT.

CDR3: CASRGTGNNQPQHF. For the CDR3, the DNA is TGCGCCAGCAGGGGGACAGGGAACAATCAGCCCCAGCATTTT. The chain recombines TRBV10-2 with TRBJ1-5; 9 bases line up with TRBD1. Germline loops: CDR1 WSHSY, CDR2 SAAADI. The CDR3 is 14 residues long. The trim removed 6 bases at V and 3 bases at J, leaving 3 bases unmatched.

The genes are TRBV5-6 and TRBJ2-7; 12 bases agree with TRBD1. With V trimmed by 3 bases and J by 5 bases, 6 bases remained unmatched. Germline CDR1 and CDR2: SGHDT and YYEEEE. The CDR3 length is 15 residues. For the CDR3, the DNA is TGTGCCAGCAGCTCCGCCGGGACAGGGGGCAACGAGCAGTACTTC. It codes for CASSSAGTGGNEQYF.

The chain links TRBV7-2 to TRBJ2-1, with 11 bases fitting TRBD2. The CDR3 has 15 amino acids. The germline CDR1 and CDR2 sequences are SGHTA and FQGNSA. The trim removed 4 bases at V and 4 bases at J, leaving 3 bases unmatched. The CDR3 DNA is TGTGCCAGCAGCTACACTAGCGGGGGTTACAATGAGCAGTTCTTC. This gives the protein CASSYTSGGYNEQFF.

The chain employs TRBV5-6 and TRBJ2-3, with TRBD2 as a possible D gene (7 bases). This CDR3 region has 15 residues. Trimming left V 0 bases short and J 5 bases short, with 13 bases between. CDR1 and CDR2 (germline): SGHDT, YYEEEE. The DNA for the CDR3 is TGTGCCAGCAGCTTGGCTCGGGGGGCCAGAGATACGCAGTATTTT. Translation: CASSLARGARDTQYF.